The 17 T cell receptor beta chains reported below all come from one sample, sequenced in a study of T cells in Graves' hyperthyroidism and ophthalmopathy. Amplified regions were TCR beta CDR3 sequences from RNA transcripts. The study used the HTBI primer set for a first-round RT-PCR of the TCR CDR3. Using its own MiXCR run on the multiplex PCR reads, TCRdb lists one record per CDR3 protein. The sample records hundreds of thousands of distinct CDR3 sequences, approximately 15% being singletons. Sequenced: blood. These receptors all come from a woman between 18 and 29 years old with Graves' hyperthyroidism.

This clonotype came up a few times. The chain joins TRBV7-2 to TRBJ2-7; the D gene is possibly TRBD1 (5 bases). The germline gives CDR1 SGHTA, CDR2 FQGNSA. CDR3 length equals 17 residues. Trimming stripped 2 bases from V and 3 bases from J, with 20 bases between. CDR3 sequence (DNA): TGTGCCAGCAGCTTAAATGCGGCACAGGATAGATACTACGAGCAGTACTTC. This translates into CASSLNAAQDRYYEQYF.

This clonotype was counted between two and nine times. A read error may explain this, as a much larger clone is one base away. J is TRBJ2-7 and V is TRBV27, with TRBD2 matching over 7 bases. This CDR3 spans 15 amino acids. In germline, CDR1 is MNHEY, CDR2 SMNVEV (reference sequence). The CDR3 nucleotides are TGTGTCAGCAGTTTAAGTCCTAGCGGAACCTACGAGCAGTACTTC. It codes for CVSSLSPSGTYEQYF.

This sequence joins TRBV27 and TRBJ2-7; D is perhaps TRBD2 (6 bases). This CDR3 spans 15 amino acids. CDR1 and CDR2 (germline): MNHEY, SMNVEV (reference sequence). Trimming took 5 bases from V and 5 from J, leaving 19 bases between them. The CDR3 is CASSPHLAGLDEQYF. Here the CDR3 DNA reads TGTGCCAGCAGTCCTCACTTGGCGGGACTTGACGAGCAGTACTTC.

In this sample, this clonotype turned up many times. The gene calls are TRBV12-3 or TRBV12-4 and TRBJ1-2; no clear D gene. The CDR3 runs 13 residues. Between the trimmed V and J ends, which lost 3 bases and 4 bases, there was a span of 9 bases. The CDR3 region has the DNA TGTGCCAGCAGTTTTGCTGGCAGCTATGGCTACACCTTC. As protein: CASSFAGSYGYTF.

This clonotype was recorded many times. The genes are TRBV5-1 and TRBJ2-7; D possibly uses TRBD1 or TRBD2 (5 bases each). Germline V CDR1 and CDR2: SGHRS, YFSETQ. The germline V and J ends were trimmed by 0 bases and 3 bases, with 19 bases remaining between them. The CDR3 totals 17 residues. DNA of the CDR3: TGCGCCAGCAGCTTGGGGTCCCGGGGCAGAGATTTCTACGAGCAGTACTTC. Its protein product is CASSLGSRGRDFYEQYF.

Only a few counts were recorded for this clonotype. The chain employs TRBV7-9 and TRBJ1-1; D not resolved. Germline lookup yields CDR1 SEHNR and CDR2 FQNEAQ (reference sequence). The CDR3 consists of 15 residues. The V and J ends lost 3 bases and 0 bases respectively, with 11 bases between them. The CDR3 region is CASSFGPPMNTEAFF. CDR3 bases: TGTGCCAGCAGCTTTGGGCCACCGATGAACACTGAAGCTTTCTTT.

This clonotype was detected many times. V usage is TRBV7-9 and J usage is TRBJ2-2, with a possible D match to TRBD2 (6 bases). From germline, CDR1 is SEHNR and CDR2 FQNEAQ (reference sequence). V lost 1 base, J lost 5 bases, and 14 bases lay in between. This CDR3 contains 16 residues. Here the CDR3 reads CASSLDGTHATGELFF. CDR3 in DNA: TGTGCCAGCAGCTTAGACGGGACTCACGCGACCGGGGAGCTGTTTTTT.

V and J are TRBV7-9 and TRBJ2-1, with 7 nucleotides matching TRBD2. Germline V CDR1 and CDR2: SEHNR, FQNEAQ (reference sequence). This CDR3 is built from 19 residues. V lost 3 bases, J lost 0 bases, and 14 bases stayed unmatched. CDR3 sequence reads: CASSFPMAGGSPSYNEQFF. The CDR3 coding sequence is TGTGCCAGCAGCTTCCCCATGGCGGGCGGGAGCCCCTCCTACAATGAGCAGTTCTTC.

This clonotype was counted at least ten times. The chain joins TRBV11-2 to TRBJ2-1, with 9 bases matching TRBD1. J was trimmed by 6 bases and V by 3 bases; bases with no gene match: 6. The CDR3 extends over 15 amino acids. CDR1 SGHAT and CDR2 FQNNGV come from the germline V gene. The CDR3: CASSLMTGGGNEQFF. CDR3 nucleotides: TGTGCCAGCAGCTTGATGACAGGGGGTGGCAATGAGCAGTTCTTC.

In this sample, this clonotype turned up many times. The rearrangement links TRBV30 to TRBJ1-1, with TRBD1 matching 10 bases. The germline CDR1 and CDR2 sequences are GTSNPN and SVGIG (reference sequence). The CDR3 runs to 15 residues. Losses at the gene ends were 3 bases for V and 1 base for J; bases not matched to a gene: 5. Written as DNA, the CDR3 is TGTGCCTGGAGCCGACAGGGGGCGAGGAACACTGAAGCTTTCTTT. Protein: CAWSRQGARNTEAFF.

This clonotype has ten or more counts. The V gene is TRBV20-1, the J gene TRBJ2-3, with 7 bases matching TRBD1. The germline V gene encodes CDR1 DFQATT and CDR2 SNEGSKA (reference sequence). The CDR3 extends over 15 amino acids. V gave up 6 bases and J gave up 3 bases; unmatched junction bases: 12. In DNA form, the CDR3 reads TGCAGTGCCGAGACAGGGAGTTTCCCGACAGATACGCAGTATTTT. Its protein product is CSAETGSFPTDTQYF.

The chain links TRBV7-9 to TRBJ2-3, with 12 positions matching TRBD2. Per germline, CDR1 SEHNR and CDR2 FQNEAQ (reference sequence). Trimming removed 4 bases from V and 0 bases from J; junction bases left unmatched: 8. This CDR3 region has 18 residues. In DNA form, the CDR3 reads TGTGCCAGCAGCTATGGACTAGCGGGGCCTTCTAGCACAGATACGCAGTATTTT. It yields the protein CASSYGLAGPSSTDTQYF. Supplemented by reference TRBV7-9 and TRBJ2-3, the full variable domain reads DTGVSQNPRHKITKRGQNVTFRCDPISEHNRLYWYRQTLGQGPEFLTYFQNEAQLEKSRLLSDRFSAERPKGSFSTLEIQRTEQGDSAMYLCASSYGLAGPSSTDTQYFGPGTRLTVL.

This clonotype was seen more than once but under ten times. The V call is TRBV29-1, the J call TRBJ1-1; D unclear. V lost 3 bases and J 4 bases, leaving 15 bases between the germline ends. The CDR3 is made up of 14 amino acids. Per the germline V gene, CDR1 is SQVTM and CDR2 is ANQGSEA. The CDR3 DNA is TGCAGCGTTGAGTTCCTCCAACCGGGCACTGAAGCTTTCTTT. It translates to CSVEFLQPGTEAFF. Combining the CDR3 with reference TRBV29-1 and TRBJ1-1 gives the whole variable domain SAVISQKPSRDICQRGTSLTIQCQVDSQVTMMFWYRQQPGQSLTLIATANQGSEATYESGFVIDKFPISRPNLTFSTLTVSNMSPEDSSIYLCSVEFLQPGTEAFFGQGTRLTVV.

This chain joins TRBV5-8 and TRBJ2-5; tentative D call: TRBD1 (6 bases). V was shortened by 2 bases and J by 4 bases, with 21 bases between the two germline ends. This CDR3 has 17 amino acids. In germline, CDR1 is SGHTS, CDR2 YDEGEE. CDR3 in DNA: TGTGCCAGCAGCTTTCCCCACGGTTTACAGGGAATAGAGACCCAGTACTTC. Translating gives CASSFPHGLQGIETQYF.

In this sample, this clonotype turned up a few times. V and J are TRBV14 and TRBJ2-4; no reliable D call. This CDR3 comprises 14 residues. Between the trimmed V and J ends, which lost 5 bases and 8 bases, there was a span of 16 bases. Germline values: CDR1 SGHDN, CDR2 FVKESK. CDR3 sequence (DNA): TGTGCCAGCAGCAACCGACACTTAAGGCACATTCAGTACTTC. Translated, it gives CASSNRHLRHIQYF.

This clonotype was seen many times. The chain joins TRBV2 to TRBJ1-1, with a tentative D call TRBD1 (6 bases). The V end was cut by 4 bases, the J end by 1 base, with 10 bases between. This CDR3 comprises 14 residues. Germline V gene lookup returns CDR1 SNHLY and CDR2 FYNNEI. The CDR3 loop is CASSAWGPNTEAFF. CDR3 bases: TGTGCCAGCAGTGCCTGGGGGCCGAACACTGAAGCTTTCTTT.

This clonotype came up many times. This rearrangement joins TRBV20-1 to TRBJ2-5; tentative D call: TRBD2 (5 bases). The CDR3 extends over 14 amino acids. Looked up from germline, CDR1 is DFQATT and CDR2 is SNEGSKA (reference sequence). The germline V and J ends were trimmed by 3 bases and 0 bases, with 11 bases remaining between them. DNA for the CDR3: TGCAGTGCTAGTCCATCGGGGTACCAAGAGACCCAGTACTTC. This encodes CSASPSGYQETQYF.